The rows below give T cell receptor beta chains drawn from one sample of a study of T cell changes during pregnancy in multiple sclerosis. TCRdb's table, derived via immunoSEQ multiplex PCR, lists solely in-frame clones and lacks some. This sample has about 40,000 clones, with 91% found just once. Sequenced here: CD4+ T cells from peripheral blood mononuclear cells, sampled before pregnancy. The source is a female donor with multiple sclerosis, enrolled in a pregnancy study. CDR3s include the opening cysteine and the closing phenylalanine or tryptophan.

V gene	J gene	CDR3 protein
TRBV10-3	TRBJ2-1	CAIGLESYNEQFF
TRBV5-5	TRBJ2-3	CASSWTGARDTQYF
TRBV21-1	TRBJ2-7	CPTEVIYSYEQYF
TRBV2	TRBJ2-7	CASSEAGGGYEQYF
TRBV6-6	TRBJ1-5	CASSYRGSNQPQHF
TRBV15	TRBJ2-7	CATSSNLRTRGDYEQYF
TRBV27	TRBJ2-3	CASKGLAGVLVTQYF
TRBV7-2	TRBJ1-4	CASSFSEKLFF
TRBV25-1	TRBJ1-2	CASSPDRNYGYTF
TRBV19	TRBJ1-6	CASSIRVGGNSPLHF
TRBV7-9	TRBJ2-5	CASTRRAETQYF
TRBV29-1	TRBJ2-5	CSVRQSQETQYF
TRBV7-6	TRBJ1-4	CASSPANRGEKLFF
TRBV25-1	TRBJ2-5	CASSEYSLVETQYF
TRBV2	TRBJ2-1	CASSLAGGLQFF
TRBV5-4	TRBJ1-6	CASSLAGGSPLHF
TRBV11-3	TRBJ2-3	CASSSRTSGATDTQYF
TRBV19	TRBJ1-4	CASSIEDFNLLFF
TRBV29-1	TRBJ2-5	CSVGTSGRETQYF
TRBV19	TRBJ1-1	CASIAGSGQGRMNTEAFF
TRBV10-1	TRBJ1-3	CASSESGVSGNTIYF